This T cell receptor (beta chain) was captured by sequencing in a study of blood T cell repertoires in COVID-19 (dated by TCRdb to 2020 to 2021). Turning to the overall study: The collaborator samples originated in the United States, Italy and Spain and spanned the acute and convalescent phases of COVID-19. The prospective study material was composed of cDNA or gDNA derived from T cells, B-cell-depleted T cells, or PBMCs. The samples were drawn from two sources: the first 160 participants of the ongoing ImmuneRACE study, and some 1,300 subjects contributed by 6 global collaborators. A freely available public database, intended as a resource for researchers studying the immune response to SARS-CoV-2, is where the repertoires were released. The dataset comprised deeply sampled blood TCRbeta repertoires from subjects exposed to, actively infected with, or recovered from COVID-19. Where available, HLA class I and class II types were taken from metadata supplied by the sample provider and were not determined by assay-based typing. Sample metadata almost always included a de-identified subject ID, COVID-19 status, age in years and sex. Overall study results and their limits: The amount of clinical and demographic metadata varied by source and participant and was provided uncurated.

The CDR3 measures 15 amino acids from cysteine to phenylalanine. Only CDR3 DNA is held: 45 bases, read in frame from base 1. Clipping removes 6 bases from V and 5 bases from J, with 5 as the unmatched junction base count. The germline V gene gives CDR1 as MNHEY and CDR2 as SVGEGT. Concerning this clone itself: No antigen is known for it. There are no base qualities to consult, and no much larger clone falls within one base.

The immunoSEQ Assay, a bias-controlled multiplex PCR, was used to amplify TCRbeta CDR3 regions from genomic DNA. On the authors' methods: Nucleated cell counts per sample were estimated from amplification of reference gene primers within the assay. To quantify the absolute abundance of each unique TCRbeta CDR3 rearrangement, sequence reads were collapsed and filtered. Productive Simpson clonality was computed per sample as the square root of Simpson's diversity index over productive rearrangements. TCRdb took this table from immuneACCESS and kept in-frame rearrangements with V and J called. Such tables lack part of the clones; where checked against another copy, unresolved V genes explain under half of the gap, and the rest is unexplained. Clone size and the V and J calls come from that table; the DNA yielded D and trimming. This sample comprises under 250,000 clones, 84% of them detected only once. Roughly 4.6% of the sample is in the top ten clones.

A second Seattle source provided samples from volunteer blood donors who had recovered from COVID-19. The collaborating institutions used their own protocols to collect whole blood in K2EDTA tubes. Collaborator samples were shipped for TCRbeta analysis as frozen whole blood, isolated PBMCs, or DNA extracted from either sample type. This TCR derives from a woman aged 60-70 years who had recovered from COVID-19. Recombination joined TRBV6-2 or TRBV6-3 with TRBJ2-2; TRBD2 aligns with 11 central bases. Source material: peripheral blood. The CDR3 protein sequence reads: CASSLLAGETGELFF. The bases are TGTGCCAGCAGCCTACTAGCGGGGGAAACCGGGGAGCTGTTTTTT.